This TCR beta chain was profiled in a study of blood T cell repertoires in COVID-19. Study-wide context: Some COVID-19 samples were acute and others convalescent; all came from the United States, Italy and Spain.

The germline V gene encodes CDR1 LNHDA and CDR2 SQIVND (reference sequence). With 10 bases removed from V and 1 base from J, the gap between germline ends came to 14 bases. This CDR3 has 14 residues. In the study's own analysis: Reference gene primer amplification gave nucleated cell count estimates. Measured with immunoSEQ multiplex PCR; TCRdb has only the in-frame clones, and not every one. That table supplies the V and J calls and clone size; D and trimming were determined from the DNA. The table lists fewer than 350,000 clones, under 90% of them singletons. Sequenced: peripheral blood. This clonotype was obtained from a woman aged 55-69 years with active or convalescent COVID-19. This chain uses TRBV19 with TRBJ1-3; D not resolved. The CDR3 bases are TGTGCCACAACCACAGTGTCTTCTGGAAACACCATATATTTT. Amino acid sequence: CATTTVSSGNTIYF.